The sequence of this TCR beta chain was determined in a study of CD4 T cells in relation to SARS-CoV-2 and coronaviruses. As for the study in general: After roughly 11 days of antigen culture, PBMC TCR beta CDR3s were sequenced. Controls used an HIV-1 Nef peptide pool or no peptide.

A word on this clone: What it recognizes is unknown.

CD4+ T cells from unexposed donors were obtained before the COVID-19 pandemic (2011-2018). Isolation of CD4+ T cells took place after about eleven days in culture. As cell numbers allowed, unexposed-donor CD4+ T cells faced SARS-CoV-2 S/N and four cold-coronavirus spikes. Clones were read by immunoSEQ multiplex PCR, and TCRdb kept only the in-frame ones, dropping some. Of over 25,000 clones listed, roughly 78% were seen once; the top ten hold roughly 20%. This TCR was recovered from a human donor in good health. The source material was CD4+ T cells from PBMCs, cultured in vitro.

The CDR3 sequence is CASTSWTGGMNTEAFF. CDR3 DNA sequence: TGTGCCAGCACCTCCTGGACAGGGGGCATGAACACTGAAGCTTTCTTT. The chain recombines TRBV7-9 with TRBJ1-1; the match to TRBD1 covers 11 bases. Unmatched junction bases numbered 7, after V lost 7 bases and J lost 0 bases. CDR3 size: 16 residues. Germline V gives CDR1 SEHNR, CDR2 FQNEAQ (reference sequence).